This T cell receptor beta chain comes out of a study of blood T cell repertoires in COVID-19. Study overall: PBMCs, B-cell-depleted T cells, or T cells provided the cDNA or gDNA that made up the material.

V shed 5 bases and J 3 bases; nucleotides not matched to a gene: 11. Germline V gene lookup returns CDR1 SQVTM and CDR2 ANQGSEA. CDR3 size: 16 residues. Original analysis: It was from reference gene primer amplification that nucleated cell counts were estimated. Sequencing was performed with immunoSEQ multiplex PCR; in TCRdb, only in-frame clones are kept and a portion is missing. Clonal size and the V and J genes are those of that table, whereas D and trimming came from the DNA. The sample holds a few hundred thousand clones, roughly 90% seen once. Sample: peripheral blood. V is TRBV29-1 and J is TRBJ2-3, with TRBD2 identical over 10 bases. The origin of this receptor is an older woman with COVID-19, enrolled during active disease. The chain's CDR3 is CSVQGEASGGTDTQYF. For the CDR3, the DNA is TGCAGCGTTCAAGGAGAGGCTAGCGGGGGAACAGATACGCAGTATTTT.